This is a list of T cell receptor beta chains from one sample in a study of Graves' ophthalmopathy and Graves' hyperthyroidism. TCRdb reprocessed the multiplex PCR reads with MiXCR, giving one entry per CDR3 protein. The repertoire includes 200,000 to 300,000 distinct CDR3 sequences, 45% of them detected once, and around 47% sits in the top ten. What was sequenced was peripheral blood. These receptors were collected from an adult man with Graves' ophthalmopathy. The CDR3 runs from the conserved cysteine through the conserved F or W. The order of the fields is D gene, V gene, clone size, J gene, CDR3 DNA, CDR3 protein. D genes are given only for firm matches. Some rows mark clone size as missing; the rest say once, few, many or name a class of expanded clone.

>.|TRBV29-1|.|TRBJ2-7
TGCTGGACGAATCCAGAGGGTCTGAGCGAGCAGTACTTC
CWTNPEGLSEQYF
>.|TRBV20-1|.|TRBJ1-5
TGCAGTGCTAGCCCCAGGGGCGATCAGCCCCAGCATTTT
CSASPRGDQPQHF
>.|TRBV7-8|.|TRBJ2-6
TGTGCCAGCAGCTTTTCAGACTCTGGGGCCAACGTCCTGACTTTC
CASSFSDSGANVLTF
>.|TRBV10-2|medium-sized|TRBJ2-2
TGCGCCAGCAGTGAGTCGCAGCTCACCGGGGAGCTGTTTTTT
CASSESQLTGELFF
>.|TRBV20-1|.|TRBJ2-7
TGCAGTGCTAGATCAGGGGTCCGTTCCTACGAGCAGTACTTC
CSARSGVRSYEQYF
>TRBD2|TRBV29-1|.|TRBJ2-5
TGCAGCTCTGGGCGGGGGATCACAGATACGCAGTACTTC
CSSGRGITDTQYF
>.|TRBV12-3/TRBV12-4|.|TRBJ1-2
TGTGCCATCGAGGGGGTCAACTATGGCTACACCTTC
CAIEGVNYGYTF
>.|TRBV24-1|.|TRBJ1-2
TGTGCCACCAGTGATTCGTGGCGGAACAGGAGGATCTACACCTTC
CATSDSWRNRRIYTF
>.|TRBV7-2|.|TRBJ1-2
TGTGCCAGCAGCCTTGGGCTGGTTTCTAACTATGGCTACACCTTC
CASSLGLVSNYGYTF
>.|TRBV2|few|TRBJ1-1
TGTGCCAGCAGTTTTTCCCGTCCGAACACTGAAGCTTTCTTT
CASSFSRPNTEAFF
>.|TRBV14|.|TRBJ2-7
TGTGCCAGCAGCAGGGACACGATCCTCTACGAGCAGTACTTC
CASSRDTILYEQYF
>TRBD1|TRBV29-1|.|TRBJ2-7
TGCAGCTCCCGGGAAGGGGGCCTCATGGACGAGCAGTACTTC
CSSREGGLMDEQYF
>.|TRBV6-5|.|TRBJ2-5
TGTGCCAGCAGTCCCAGTAGTCCCCAAGAGACCCAGTACTTC
CASSPSSPQETQYF
>.|TRBV14|few|TRBJ1-6
TGTGCCAGCAGCCACCCGGGACGACGGAATGGGGCCCTCCACTTT
CASSHPGRRNGALHF